In its sample, the clone carrying this TCR beta chain was seen a few times. This entry is derived from a study of identical twins. CDR1 SGHRS and CDR2 YFSETQ come from the germline V gene. The CDR3 totals 15 residues. V was trimmed by 0 bases and J by 5 bases, leaving 15 bases between them. Everyone who donated was a healthy Caucasian. A single record per CDR3 protein comes from TCRdb applying MiXCR to the 5' RACE reads. The sample lists 400,000 to 550,000 distinct CDR3 sequences; around 20% were seen once. This sample also appeared in a second study, on T cells expressing NK-cell markers.

Sequencing was done on a sample of CD4+ T cells sorted from blood. The clonotype comes from a woman younger than 35 in good health. V usage is TRBV5-1 and J usage is TRBJ2-7; TRBD1 is a possible D gene (6 bases). CDR3 bases: TGCGCCAGCAGCTTGGCGGTTAGGGGGTCCGACGAGCAGTACTTC. Protein product: CASSLAVRGSDEQYF.